This T cell receptor (beta chain) originates from a study of T cell repertoires in cytomegalovirus infection. Study-level background: Recently identified HLA-C-restricted and well-studied HLA-B-restricted CMV epitopes were used. Shared public TCR beta signatures pointed to both CMV infection and a matching HLA type.

Study-level points and caveats: Carriers of CMV plus the relevant HLA were identified by cumulative public TCR beta family frequency. HLA-C-restricted, CMV-specific TCR beta clonotypes were dominant ex vivo.

In its sample, this clonotype was seen a few times. The antigen remains unidentified. TCRdb reprocessed the reads with MiXCR, giving one entry per CDR3 protein. The sample includes about half a million distinct CDR3 sequences, 33% seen only once; the top ten take 15% to 20%. The TCR comes from a human donor in good health (CMV status not recorded). Some clones in this sample may be carry-over from other donors' samples. The sample in question was cultured PBMCs, obtained from culture after CMV antigen stimulation.

In DNA, the CDR3 is TGTGCCAGCAGCTTAGAAAGGCGCGGAACTGAAGCTTTCTTT. Protein: CASSLERRGTEAFF. The chain recombines TRBV13 with TRBJ1-1; D unclear. Germline loops: CDR1 PRHDT, CDR2 FYEKMQ (reference sequence). Trimming removed 1 base at V and 5 bases at J, with 11 bases between. The CDR3 loop spans 14 amino acids.